The 32 T cell receptor beta chains reported below all come from one sample, sequenced in a study of blood T cell repertoires in COVID-19. Assay: immunoSEQ multiplex PCR; the TCRdb copy retains only in-frame clones and omits some. The sample yields fewer than 200,000 clones, about 88% seen once. The specimen was peripheral blood. The source of these receptors is a woman older than 75 with COVID-19, enrolled during active disease.

The rearrangement uses TRBV4-3 and TRBJ2-1, with TRBD2 matching 14 bases. The germline gives CDR1 LGHNA, CDR2 YSLEER. With V trimmed by 3 bases and J by 7 bases, 5 bases remained unmatched. This CDR3 has 16 amino acids. This chain's CDR3 is CASSHRLAGGGNEQFF. The CDR3 nucleotides read TGCGCCAGCAGCCATAGACTAGCGGGAGGGGGTAATGAGCAGTTCTTC.

The chain has TRBV28 and TRBJ1-6; D unresolved. CDR1 is MDHEN and CDR2 is SYDVKM in the germline V gene. The CDR3 runs 13 residues. V was cut by 10 bases and J by 0 bases, with 7 bases left in between. The CDR3 DNA reads as TGTGCCACCCGGAGCTCCTATAATTCACCCCTCCACTTT. The encoded protein is CATRSSYNSPLHF.

Only a few counts were recorded for this clone. The chain has TRBV9 and TRBJ1-2, with no clear D. The V gene lost 3 bases and the J gene lost 4 bases, with 13 bases spanning the gap. Germline V gene lookup returns CDR1 SGDLS and CDR2 YYNGEE. The CDR3 spans 14 residues. The CDR3 loop is CASSGQNSGYGYTF. CDR3 coding DNA: TGTGCCAGCAGCGGCCAAAATTCAGGCTATGGCTACACCTTC.

V usage is TRBV7-2 and J usage is TRBJ1-1; TRBD1 matches at 8 bases. V trimming: 4 bases; J trimming: 0 bases; junction bases outside the gene matches: 4. CDR3 length: 15 residues. Germline CDR1 is SGHTA and CDR2 is FQGNSA. CDR3 loop: CASSSQGAVNTEAFF. The CDR3 DNA sequence: TGTGCCAGCAGCTCCCAGGGGGCTGTGAACACTGAAGCTTTCTTT.

The V gene is TRBV27, the J gene TRBJ1-1; 7 bases fit TRBD1. This CDR3 contains 14 residues. Per germline, CDR1 MNHEY and CDR2 SMNVEV (reference sequence). The V segment lost 3 bases and the J segment 6 bases; nucleotides outside the gene matches: 7. CDR3 in amino acids: CASSFNRGVAEAFF. The CDR3 coding sequence is TGTGCCAGCAGTTTCAACAGGGGAGTAGCTGAAGCTTTCTTT.

V usage is TRBV28 and J usage is TRBJ2-1, with 9 positions matching TRBD2. V gave up 6 bases and J gave up 12 bases; unmatched junction bases: 9. Germline-derived CDR1 and CDR2 are MDHEN and SYDVKM. This CDR3 has 13 amino acids. The chain's CDR3 is CASRSNLAGWQFF. CDR3 sequence (DNA): TGTGCCAGCAGAAGTAATCTAGCGGGGTGGCAGTTCTTC.

The chain has TRBV25-1 and TRBJ2-7; D perhaps matches TRBD2 (6 bases). The germline V gene has CDR1 MGHDK and CDR2 SYGVNS. V shed 5 bases and J shed 4 bases, with 12 bases lying between them. CDR3 length: 13 amino acids. The CDR3 here is CASSPGLTYEQYF. In DNA, the CDR3 is TGTGCCAGCAGTCCGGGACTGACTTACGAGCAGTACTTC.

The chain uses TRBV7-9 and TRBJ2-3; 12 bases are a match to TRBD2. The germline gives CDR1 SEHNR, CDR2 FQNEAQ (reference sequence). The CDR3 is 16 amino acids. The V gene end was trimmed by 0 bases and the J gene end by 3 bases; junction bases not matched to a gene: 1. The CDR3 loop is CASSLAGTSGTDTQYF. CDR3 in DNA: TGTGCCAGCAGCTTAGCCGGGACTAGCGGGACAGATACGCAGTATTTT. The entire variable domain, with the rest obtained from reference TRBV7-9 and TRBJ2-3, is as follows: DTGVSQNPRHKITKRGQNVTFRCDPISEHNRLYWYRQTLGQGPEFLTYFQNEAQLEKSRLLSDRFSAERPKGSFSTLEIQRTEQGDSAMYLCASSLAGTSGTDTQYFGPGTRLTVL.

The chain links TRBV6-5 to TRBJ2-7, with TRBD1 as a possible D gene (6 bases). V was cut by 6 bases and J by 0 bases, with 12 bases left in between. CDR1 and CDR2 (germline): MNHEY, SVGAGI. The CDR3 spans 14 residues. The CDR3 DNA reads as TGTGCCAGCAGGACCGGGACAAACTCCTACGAGCAGTACTTC. Its protein product is CASRTGTNSYEQYF.

For the CDR3, the DNA is TGTGCCAGCAGTTTATGGTCAACGGGGGAGCAGTACTTC. Amino acid sequence: CASSLWSTGEQYF. The V and J genes are TRBV28 and TRBJ2-7, with D perhaps TRBD2 (5 bases). The CDR3 is 13 residues long. The V end was cut by 0 bases, the J end by 7 bases, with 10 bases between. CDR1 and CDR2 from the germline V gene are MDHEN and SYDVKM.

The V and J genes are TRBV6-2 or TRBV6-3 and TRBJ1-5; TRBD1 might be the D (5 bases). Germline-derived CDR1 and CDR2 are MNHEY and SVGEGT. Trimming took 6 bases from V and 4 from J, leaving 19 bases between them. CDR3 length: 16 amino acids. The CDR3 reads CASSPSQAGQNQPQHF. Written as DNA, the CDR3 is TGTGCCAGCAGCCCTAGTCAAGCAGGGCAGAATCAGCCCCAGCATTTT.

V and J are TRBV10-3 and TRBJ1-5; D ambiguous. With 0 bases removed from V and 7 bases from J, the gap between germline ends came to 13 bases. The CDR3 sequence is 15 residues long. Germline CDR1 is ENHRY and CDR2 is SYGVKD. CDR3 region: CAISESDGGSQPQHF. Here the CDR3 DNA reads TGTGCCATCAGTGAGTCAGATGGAGGGAGCCAGCCCCAGCATTTT.

V usage is TRBV28 and J usage is TRBJ1-2; a possible D gene is TRBD1 (6 bases). Per the germline V gene, CDR1 is MDHEN and CDR2 is SYDVKM. There are 15 residues in the CDR3. Trimming removed 3 bases from V and 0 bases from J, with 11 bases in between. CDR3 nucleotides: TGTGCCAGCAGTTTTATGGGGGCAACTAACTATGGCTACACCTTC. Its translation is CASSFMGATNYGYTF.

The chain employs TRBV7-2 and TRBJ1-5, with D unresolved. Per germline, CDR1 SGHTA and CDR2 FQGNSA. Trimming pared 5 bases from V and 7 bases from J, leaving 12 bases between. This CDR3 region has 13 residues. The DNA of the CDR3 is TGTGCCAGCAGCGCGGACCCGGGGCAGCCCCAGCATTTT. It specifies CASSADPGQPQHF.

CDR3 sequence: CASSEQGANVLTF. In nucleotides, the CDR3 is TGTGCCAGCAGCGAACAGGGGGCCAACGTCCTGACTTTC. The chain has TRBV21-1 and TRBJ2-6; TRBD1 was called by the table and not checked on the DNA. TRBV21-1 is shown as a pseudogene. CDR3 length equals 13 residues.

V usage is TRBV14 and J usage is TRBJ2-7; TRBD1 agrees at 7 bases. Trimming removed 4 bases from V and 3 bases from J; junction bases left unmatched: 0. Germline assignment: CDR1 SGHDN and CDR2 FVKESK. This CDR3 has 12 residues. The CDR3 spells CASSPGGYEQYF. CDR3 nucleotides: TGTGCCAGCAGCCCAGGGGGCTACGAGCAGTACTTC.

V is TRBV7-6 and J is TRBJ2-1, with D tentatively TRBD1 (5 bases). CDR3 length: 15 amino acids. The V and J ends lost 2 bases and 3 bases respectively, with 11 bases between them. The germline V gene encodes CDR1 SGHVS and CDR2 FNYEAQ. Here the CDR3 DNA reads TGTGCCAGCAGCTTATACCAGGGAAACTACAATGAGCAGTTCTTC. Translating gives CASSLYQGNYNEQFF.

The chain is built from TRBV19 and TRBJ1-5; 9 nucleotides line up with TRBD1. Trimming removed 5 bases from V and 7 bases from J; junction bases left unmatched: 6. Germline CDR1 LNHDA, CDR2 SQIVND (reference sequence). The CDR3 is 14 amino acids. This CDR3 reads CASSYRGREQPQHF. The CDR3 DNA reads TGTGCCAGTAGTTACAGGGGGCGAGAACAGCCCCAGCATTTT. Drawing the rest from reference TRBV19 and TRBJ1-5, the complete variable domain is DGGITQSPKYLFRKEGQNVTLSCEQNLNHDAMYWYRQDPGQGLRLIYYSQIVNDFQKGDIAEGYSVSREKKESFPLTVTSAQKNPTAFYLCASSYRGREQPQHFGDGTRLSIL.

This chain connects TRBV15 to TRBJ2-7; TRBD2 might be the D (6 bases). Germline lookup yields CDR1 LNHNV and CDR2 YYDKDF (reference sequence). This CDR3 has 14 amino acids. With 6 bases removed from V and 3 bases from J, the gap between germline ends came to 15 bases. Here the CDR3 DNA reads TGTGCCACCAGTAAAACGCGGGAAAACTACGAGCAGTACTTC. It specifies CATSKTRENYEQYF.

The rearrangement links TRBV30 to TRBJ2-1; 8 bases are a match to TRBD2. Germline CDR1 GTSNPN, CDR2 SVGIG (reference sequence). CDR3 size: 16 residues. The V segment lost 1 base and the J segment 8 bases; nucleotides outside the gene matches: 13. The CDR3 loop is CAWSEREGLLIYEQFF. CDR3 sequence (DNA): TGTGCCTGGAGTGAACGGGAGGGCCTATTAATCTATGAGCAGTTCTTC.

This clone was recorded once. The J gene is TRBJ2-7, the V gene TRBV5-1, with 11 bases fitting TRBD2. V dropped 0 bases and J dropped 3; count of bases not matched to a gene: 11. The CDR3 sequence is 18 residues long. Germline lookup yields CDR1 SGHRS and CDR2 YFSETQ. In DNA form, the CDR3 reads TGCGCCAGCAGCTTGGAAACTAGCGGGAGCCGGTCATTCTACGAGCAGTACTTC. It codes for CASSLETSGSRSFYEQYF.

This clone was counted a single time. This chain links TRBV2 with TRBJ2-3; TRBD1 matches 8 bases. The germline CDR1 and CDR2 sequences are SNHLY and FYNNEI. V was clipped by 7 bases and J by 6 bases; unmatched bases: 12. The CDR3 extends over 15 amino acids. The CDR3 sequence: CASKGWGQAGDTQYF. CDR3 nucleotide sequence: TGTGCCAGCAAAGGGTGGGGACAGGCGGGGGATACGCAGTATTTT.

This chain connects TRBV6-2 or TRBV6-3 to TRBJ2-7, with 15 bases aligning to TRBD2. CDR3 length equals 15 residues. Germline lookup yields CDR1 MNHEY and CDR2 SVGEGT. V was clipped by 5 bases and J by 2 bases; unmatched bases: 1. Here the CDR3 reads CASSRTSGRAYEQYF. CDR3 bases: TGTGCCAGCAGTAGGACTAGCGGGAGGGCCTACGAGCAGTACTTC.

The chain carries TRBV19 and TRBJ2-1; maybe TRBD1 (5 bases). The V end was cut by 3 bases, the J end by 10 bases, with 16 bases between. Germline V gene sequence: CDR1 LNHDA, CDR2 SQIVND (reference sequence). The CDR3 covers 14 residues. CDR3 loop: CASSIMSSRAEQFF. CDR3 nucleotides: TGTGCCAGTAGTATTATGTCTTCCAGGGCGGAGCAGTTCTTC.

The sample holds one count of this clone. The V call is TRBV5-6, the J call TRBJ2-3; TRBD1 might be the D (6 bases). The CDR3 spans 17 residues. The V and J ends lost 4 bases and 0 bases respectively, with 18 bases between them. Germline-derived CDR1 and CDR2 are SGHDT and YYEEEE. DNA for the CDR3: TGTGCCAGCAGCATTACTGCGGGCAGGGGTAGCACAGATACGCAGTATTTT. This codes for CASSITAGRGSTDTQYF.

The chain joins TRBV10-1 to TRBJ1-1; TRBD1 matches at 7 bases. Germline CDR1 WNHNN, CDR2 SYGVQD (reference sequence). V shed 11 bases, J shed 0 bases, and the junction held 3 bases outside the gene matches. The CDR3 loop spans 12 amino acids. For the CDR3, the DNA is TGCGCCGGGGACAGTTTGAACACTGAAGCTTTCTTT. This encodes CAGDSLNTEAFF.

The chain links TRBV14 to TRBJ2-1; D call uncertain. With 1 base removed from V and 5 bases from J, the gap between germline ends came to 9 bases. The CDR3 has 14 amino acids. CDR1 is SGHDN, CDR2 FVKESK, per germline. The CDR3 reads CASSQVARDNEQFF. The DNA for the CDR3 is TGTGCCAGCAGCCAAGTTGCTAGAGACAATGAGCAGTTCTTC.

The chain is built from TRBV19 and TRBJ1-1; D perhaps matches TRBD1 (6 bases). CDR3 length: 14 residues. V was cut by 5 bases and J by 2 bases, with 12 bases left in between. Germline V lookup: CDR1 LNHDA, CDR2 SQIVND (reference sequence). CDR3 loop: CASSPQGLNTEAFF. DNA of the CDR3: TGTGCCAGTAGTCCACAGGGTCTCAACACTGAAGCTTTCTTT.

The genes are TRBV28 and TRBJ1-4, with no clear D. The CDR3 totals 15 residues. Germline CDR1 reads MDHEN; CDR2 reads SYDVKM. The germline V and J ends were trimmed by 2 bases and 3 bases, with 10 bases remaining between them. CDR3 sequence (DNA): TGTGCCAGCAGTTTAAGCGGGAACTCTAATGAAAAACTGTTTTTT. As protein: CASSLSGNSNEKLFF. Full variable domain (missing parts from reference TRBV28 and TRBJ1-4): DVKVTQSSRYLVKRTGEKVFLECVQDMDHENMFWYRQDPGLGLRLIYFSYDVKMKEKGDIPEGYSVSREKKERFSLILESASTNQTSMYLCASSLSGNSNEKLFFGSGTQLSVL.

This chain links TRBV20-1 with TRBJ2-1, with D possibly being TRBD1 (6 bases). Germline CDR1 and CDR2: DFQATT and SNEGSKA (reference sequence). The CDR3 loop spans 14 amino acids. V dropped 3 bases and J dropped 4 bases, with 13 bases sitting between them. The CDR3 sequence: CSASAPQGYNEQFF. Here the CDR3 DNA reads TGCAGTGCTAGTGCGCCCCAGGGGTACAATGAGCAGTTCTTC.

The chain links TRBV12-1 to TRBJ1-5; the DNA was not used to check the table's D call, TRBD1. TRBV12-1 is a pseudogene locus. The CDR3 length is 14 residues. CDR3 nucleotide sequence: TGTGCCAGCAGCCCCCCCCCAGGGGGTCAGCCCCAGCATTTT. Amino acids: CASSPPPGGQPQHF.

The rearrangement links TRBV19 to TRBJ2-3; 11 nucleotides align to TRBD2. The germline V gene encodes CDR1 LNHDA and CDR2 SQIVND (reference sequence). With V trimmed by 5 bases and J by 0 bases, 4 bases remained unmatched. The CDR3 totals 16 residues. In DNA form, the CDR3 reads TGTGCCAGTAGTGCACTAGCGGGAGCCAGCACAGATACGCAGTATTTT. Protein product: CASSALAGASTDTQYF.